This T cell receptor beta chain emerged from a study of blood T cell repertoires in COVID-19. Germline-derived CDR1 and CDR2 are LGHDT and YNNKEL (reference sequence). The CDR3 sequence is 15 residues long. The junction had 8 bases not matched to a gene; V was cut back by 4 bases and J by 6 bases. The table came from immunoSEQ multiplex PCR; TCRdb's copy has only in-frame clones and leaves some out. The table includes roughly 240,000 clones, about 82% detected once. Sequenced: PBMCs or T cells enriched from blood (not recorded which). V and J are TRBV3-1 (or the pseudogene TRBV3-2) and TRBJ1-3; 8 bases are shared with TRBD1. This sequence was found in a woman between 45 and 65 years old with acute COVID-19. CDR3 amino acids: CASSPTLDRENTIYF. As DNA, the CDR3 is TGTGCCAGCAGCCCAACCCTGGACAGGGAAAACACCATATATTTT.